This TCR gamma chain was sequenced in a study of intestinal T cells in coeliac disease. Study in general: Controls in the TRG cohort averaged approximately 55 years, coeliac patients 16.0. Overall study findings and caveats: Age differed significantly between coeliac patients and controls. Repeated CDR3 amino acid sequences could not be told from PCR duplicates. TRG clustering correctly classified most of the 54 biopsies (about 94%).

Each case's genomic DNA was extracted from ten 5-µm formalin-fixed paraffin-embedded scrolls. The TRG library came from roughly 200 ng of biopsy DNA amplified with LymphoTrack primers. TCRdb ran CATT on the multiplex PCR reads. Of under 800 gamma-chain clones listed, 40% to 50% are singletons. To note about this clone: Its cognate antigen is unknown. A much larger clonotype is one base distant, so this may be a read error. Other DNA sequences in this sample translate to the same CDR3.

V lost 0 bases to trimming and J lost 1 base; unmatched junction nucleotides: 24. Germline CDR1 and CDR2: VTNTFY and YDVSTARD (reference sequence). This CDR3 comprises 21 residues. The rearrangement links TRGV3 to TRGJ1 or TRGJ2. The sample was a duodenal biopsy. The TCR comes from a human donor with celiac disease. The CDR3: CATWDRPGFSTKRSNYYKKLF. Here the CDR3 DNA reads TGTGCCACCTGGGACAGGCCTGGGTTTTCAACGAAACGCTCCAATTATTATAAGAAACTCTTT.